The 18 T cell receptor beta chains listed next were all sequenced from one sample in a study of PD-1 blockade in classical Hodgkin lymphoma. Specified time point: newly diagnosed, previously untreated cHL patient sample. Produced via immunoSEQ multiplex PCR; TCRdb's table is partial and in-frame only. The sample consists of roughly 70,000 clones, over 85% of them appearing once. The sequencing sample was made of peripheral blood mononuclear cells (PBMCs). The source of these receptors is a human donor with classical Hodgkin lymphoma.

V and J are TRBV5-6 and TRBJ2-7, with 11 positions matching TRBD1. The ends lost 0 bases at V and 5 bases at J; junction bases unmatched: 4. CDR1 and CDR2 (germline): SGHDT, YYEEEE. The CDR3 contains 15 residues. The CDR3 loop reads CASSLAGTGGNEQYF. DNA of the CDR3: TGTGCCAGCAGCTTGGCCGGGACAGGGGGGAACGAGCAGTACTTC. The whole variable domain, filled in from reference TRBV5-6 and TRBJ2-7, reads DAGVTQSPTHLIKTRGQQVTLRCSPKSGHDTVSWYQQALGQGPQFIFQYYEEEERQRGNFPDRFSGHQFPNYSSELNVNALLLGDSALYLCASSLAGTGGNEQYFGPGTRLTVT.

This sequence joins TRBV9 and TRBJ2-5; D remains ambiguous. V was shortened by 2 bases and J by 8 bases, with 16 bases between the two germline ends. CDR1 is SGDLS, CDR2 YYNGEE, per germline. CDR3 length equals 14 residues. CDR3 bases: TGTGCCAGCAGCGTGAGCTCACTGGCACATACCCAGTACTTC. This codes for CASSVSSLAHTQYF. The complete variable domain, with remaining parts taken from reference TRBV9 and TRBJ2-5, reads DSGVTQTPKHLITATGQRVTLRCSPRSGDLSVYWYQQSLDQGLQFLIQYYNGEERAKGNILERFSAQQFPDLHSELNLSSLELGDSALYFCASSVSSLAHTQYFGPGTRLLVL.

In DNA, the CDR3 is TGTGCCACCAGCAGAGATGGCAGGGTCGGAGGCGAGCAGTACTTC. As protein: CATSRDGRVGGEQYF. V and J are TRBV15 and TRBJ2-7, with D possibly called TRBD1 or TRBD2 (5 bases each). This CDR3 comprises 15 residues. CDR1 is LNHNV, CDR2 YYDKDF, per germline (reference sequence). V was cut by 0 bases and J by 6 bases, with 15 bases left in between.

This clone was seen once. The junction shows a germline mismatch at one end, possibly a read error. The chain joins TRBV2 to TRBJ2-5; D ambiguous. Germline assignment: CDR1 SNHLY and CDR2 FYNNEI. The CDR3 totals 10 residues. CDR3 sequence (DNA): TGTGCCAGCAGAACAGAGGCCCAGTACTTC. Its translation: CASRTEAQYF.

This sequence joins TRBV2 and TRBJ1-5; no definite D call. The length of the CDR3 is 12 residues. V was pared by 7 bases and J by 4 bases, with 8 bases between. The V gene's germline CDR1 is SNHLY and CDR2 FYNNEI. The CDR3 protein is CASKAANQPQHF. CDR3 in DNA: TGTGCCAGCAAGGCAGCAAATCAGCCCCAGCATTTT.

The J gene is TRBJ1-2, the V gene TRBV29-1; D uncertain. The CDR3 extends over 10 amino acids. Per the germline V gene, CDR1 is SQVTM and CDR2 is ANQGSEA. V shed 3 bases and J shed 5 bases, with 4 bases lying between them. The chain's CDR3 is CSVDFYGYTF. The CDR3 DNA reads TGCAGCGTTGACTTTTATGGCTACACCTTC.

V and J are TRBV28 and TRBJ1-5, with 7 nucleotides matching TRBD1. The CDR3 loop spans 15 amino acids. Germline V CDR1 and CDR2: MDHEN, SYDVKM. The ends lost 6 bases at V and 6 bases at J; junction bases unmatched: 11. CDR3 nucleotide sequence: TGTGCCAGCAGGGGTCACAGGGGTAGTAGTCAGCCCCAGCATTTT. Translation gives CASRGHRGSSQPQHF.

The rearrangement links TRBV20-1 to TRBJ2-3; weak D call: TRBD2 (6 bases). Germline CDR1 DFQATT, CDR2 SNEGSKA (reference sequence). The V end lost 6 bases, the J end lost 4 bases, and 8 bases lay between the germline ends. CDR3 length equals 11 residues. Written as DNA, the CDR3 is TGCAGTGCGAGACTAGCAGATACGCAGTATTTT. Residues: CSARLADTQYF.

The gene calls are TRBV5-8 and TRBJ1-2, with D possibly being TRBD1 (5 bases). Deletions cut 4 bases from V and 5 bases from J, with 18 bases between. Germline CDR1 and CDR2: SGHTS and YDEGEE. The CDR3 sequence is 15 residues long. CDR3 sequence reads: CASSPQDTWGYGYTF. The CDR3 region has the DNA TGTGCCAGCAGCCCCCAGGACACATGGGGGTATGGCTACACCTTC.

This clone was seen once. The chain combines TRBV5-1 with TRBJ2-2; D is uncertain. This CDR3 has 16 amino acids. CDR1 is SGHRS and CDR2 is YFSETQ in the germline V gene. V was pared by 2 bases and J by 1 base, with 12 bases between. CDR3 loop: CASSFYRVVNTGELFF. The CDR3 DNA is TGCGCCAGCAGCTTTTACCGGGTCGTGAACACCGGGGAGCTGTTTTTT.

The rearrangement links TRBV10-3 to TRBJ2-3; the D gene is possibly TRBD2 (6 bases). The CDR3 runs 14 residues. Germline V gene lookup returns CDR1 ENHRY and CDR2 SYGVKD. The ends were cut back, 8 bases at V and 6 bases at J, with 18 bases in the middle. Written as DNA, the CDR3 is TGTGCCATCCGTGCCCAGGACTACGGGGATACGCAGTATTTT. It specifies CAIRAQDYGDTQYF.

The chain combines TRBV11-2 with TRBJ2-7, with D possibly matching TRBD1 (5 bases). In germline, CDR1 is SGHAT, CDR2 FQNNGV. The CDR3 contains 11 residues. Trimming took 5 bases from V and 10 from J, leaving 12 bases between them. The CDR3 bases are TGTGCCAGCAGCCAGGGCTTGGATCAGTACTTC. Translation: CASSQGLDQYF.

The CDR3 bases are TGTGCCAGCAGTGACCGGGACACGGGGTTATATGGCTACACCTTC. Its protein product is CASSDRDTGLYGYTF. The V gene is TRBV6-1, the J gene TRBJ1-2; weak D call: TRBD1 (6 bases). The CDR3 totals 15 residues. The germline V gene has CDR1 MNHNS and CDR2 SASEGT. V was shortened by 3 bases and J by 5 bases, with 16 bases between the two germline ends.

The chain has TRBV2 and TRBJ2-5; D not certain. The CDR3 runs to 14 residues. V lost 2 bases and J lost 7, with 14 bases in between. Germline loops: CDR1 SNHLY, CDR2 FYNNEI. CDR3 amino acids: CASSESPLKGTQYF. The CDR3 nucleotides are TGTGCCAGCAGTGAAAGCCCCCTCAAGGGGACCCAGTACTTC.

The chain recombines TRBV7-8 with TRBJ2-5, with a tentative D call TRBD2 (6 bases). CDR1 and CDR2 (germline): SGHVS, FQNEAQ. The CDR3 has 14 residues. V was shortened by 4 bases and J by 2 bases, with 11 bases between the two germline ends. CDR3 sequence: CASSSRDLQETQYF. The DNA for the CDR3 is TGTGCCAGCAGCTCCCGGGACTTACAAGAGACCCAGTACTTC.

The chain uses TRBV5-1 and TRBJ2-7; 8 bases agree with TRBD1. The germline V gene has CDR1 SGHRS and CDR2 YFSETQ. This CDR3 has 15 residues. V lost 4 bases to trimming and J lost 0 bases; unmatched junction nucleotides: 6. CDR3 region: CASSRQGPVSYEQYF. In nucleotides, the CDR3 is TGCGCCAGCAGCCGACAGGGGCCAGTCTCCTACGAGCAGTACTTC.

The chain carries TRBV18 and TRBJ1-2, with D unclear. Germline CDR1 reads KGHSH; CDR2 reads LQKENI. The ends were cut back, 3 bases at V and 4 bases at J, with 9 bases in the middle. This CDR3 spans 13 amino acids. The CDR3 region has the DNA TGTGCCAGCTCACCTGGCTCGGGCTATGGCTACACCTTC. Protein sequence: CASSPGSGYGYTF.

V gene TRBV11-2 combines with J gene TRBJ2-7; 8 nucleotides align to TRBD1. V dropped 2 bases and J dropped 1; count of bases not matched to a gene: 4. Germline V CDR1 and CDR2: SGHAT, FQNNGV. The CDR3 totals 15 residues. DNA of the CDR3: TGTGCCAGCAGCTTAATGGGACAGGCTTCCTACGAGCAGTACTTC. Translated, it gives CASSLMGQASYEQYF.